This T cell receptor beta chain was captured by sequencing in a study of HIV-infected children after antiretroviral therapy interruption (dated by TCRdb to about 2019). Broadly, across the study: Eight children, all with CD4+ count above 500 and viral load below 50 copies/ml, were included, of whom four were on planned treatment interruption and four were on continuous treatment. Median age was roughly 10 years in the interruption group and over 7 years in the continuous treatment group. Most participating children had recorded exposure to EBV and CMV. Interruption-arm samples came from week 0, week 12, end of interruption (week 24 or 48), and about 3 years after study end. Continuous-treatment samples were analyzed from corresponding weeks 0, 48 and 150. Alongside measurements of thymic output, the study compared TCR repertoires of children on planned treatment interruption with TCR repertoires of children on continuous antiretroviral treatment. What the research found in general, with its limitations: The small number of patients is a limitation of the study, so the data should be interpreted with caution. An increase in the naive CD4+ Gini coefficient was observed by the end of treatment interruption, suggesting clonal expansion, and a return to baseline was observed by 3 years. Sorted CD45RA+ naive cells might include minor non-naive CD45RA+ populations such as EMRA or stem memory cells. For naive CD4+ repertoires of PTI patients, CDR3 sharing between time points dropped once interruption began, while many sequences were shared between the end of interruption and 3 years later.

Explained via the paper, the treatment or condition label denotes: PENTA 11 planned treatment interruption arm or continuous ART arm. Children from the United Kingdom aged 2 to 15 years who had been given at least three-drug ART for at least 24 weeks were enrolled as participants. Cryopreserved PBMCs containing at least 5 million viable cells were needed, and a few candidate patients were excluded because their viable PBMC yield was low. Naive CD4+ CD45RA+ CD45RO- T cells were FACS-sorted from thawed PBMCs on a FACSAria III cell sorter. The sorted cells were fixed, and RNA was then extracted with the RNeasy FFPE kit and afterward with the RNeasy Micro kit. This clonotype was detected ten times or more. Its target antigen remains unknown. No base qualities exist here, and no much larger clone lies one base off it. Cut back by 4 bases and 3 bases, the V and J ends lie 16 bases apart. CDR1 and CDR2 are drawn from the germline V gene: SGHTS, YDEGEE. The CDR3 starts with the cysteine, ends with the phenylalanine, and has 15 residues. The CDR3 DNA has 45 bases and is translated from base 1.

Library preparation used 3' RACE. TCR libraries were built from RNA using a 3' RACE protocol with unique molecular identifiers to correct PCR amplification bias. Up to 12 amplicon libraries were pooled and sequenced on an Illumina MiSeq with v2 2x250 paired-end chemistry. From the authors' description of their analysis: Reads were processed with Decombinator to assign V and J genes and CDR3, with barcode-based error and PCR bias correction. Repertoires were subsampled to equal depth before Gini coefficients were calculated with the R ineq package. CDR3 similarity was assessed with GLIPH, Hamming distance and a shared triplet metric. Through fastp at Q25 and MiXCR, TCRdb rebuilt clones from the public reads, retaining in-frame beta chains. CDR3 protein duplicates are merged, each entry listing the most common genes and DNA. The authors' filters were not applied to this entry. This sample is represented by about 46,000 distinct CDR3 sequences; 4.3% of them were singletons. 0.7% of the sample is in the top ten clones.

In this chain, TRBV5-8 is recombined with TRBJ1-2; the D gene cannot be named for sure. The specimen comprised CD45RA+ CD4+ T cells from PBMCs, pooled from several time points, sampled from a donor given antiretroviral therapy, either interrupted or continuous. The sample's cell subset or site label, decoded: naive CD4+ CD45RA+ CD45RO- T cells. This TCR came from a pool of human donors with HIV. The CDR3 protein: CASSIPNGQHYGYTF. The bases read TGTGCCAGCAGCATCCCTAACGGGCAGCACTATGGCTACACCTTC.